One and the same sample provided the 32 T cell receptor beta chains below, sequenced in a study of molecular identifiers for immune sequencing clone quantification. TCRdb reprocessed the PCR reads via MiXCR and lists one record per CDR3 protein. The data show roughly 90,000 distinct CDR3 sequences, roughly 23% seen once. Sequencing input: naive CD8+ T cells from blood, with Jurkat cell RNA spiked in. As to subset: FACS-sorted CD8+CD4-CCR7+CD45RA+ naive T cells. Receptor source: a human donor in good health. Some libraries in this study had Jurkat cell RNA spiked in.

This clonotype was detected ten times or more. The rearrangement links TRBV29-1 to TRBJ2-5; D is undetermined. Germline assignment: CDR1 SQVTM and CDR2 ANQGSEA. This CDR3 spans 12 amino acids. V lost 4 bases and J 3 bases, leaving 9 bases between the germline ends. The CDR3 region is CSVVGNEETQYF. CDR3 sequence (DNA): TGCAGCGTTGTGGGAAACGAAGAGACCCAGTACTTC.

This clonotype was found many times. CDR3 residues: CASSGGTGSSYEQYF. Written as DNA, the CDR3 is TGTGCCAGCAGCGGAGGGACGGGAAGCTCCTACGAGCAGTACTTC. The chain recombines TRBV5-4 with TRBJ2-7, with D perhaps matching TRBD2 (6 bases). The CDR3 contains 15 residues. The V gene's germline CDR1 is SGHNT and CDR2 YYREEE (reference sequence). The V end lost 4 bases, the J end lost 0 bases, and 14 bases lay between the germline ends.

This clonotype was counted a few times. The gene calls are TRBV28 and TRBJ2-2; weak D call: TRBD1 (6 bases). Germline-derived CDR1 and CDR2 are MDHEN and SYDVKM. The CDR3 is 16 amino acids. V lost 1 base and J 0 bases, leaving 9 bases between the germline ends. CDR3 sequence: CASSLLGGANTGELFF. The CDR3 DNA reads as TGTGCCAGCAGTTTATTAGGGGGTGCGAACACCGGGGAGCTGTTTTTT.

A few counts support this clonotype. This chain uses TRBV27 with TRBJ1-2, with D possibly TRBD1 on 6 matching bases. The germline V gene has CDR1 MNHEY and CDR2 SMNVEV (reference sequence). The CDR3 loop spans 14 amino acids. V was cut by 4 bases and J by 2 bases, with 11 bases left in between. The CDR3 nucleotides read TGTGCCAGCAGTTCAACAGGGTTAAACTATGGCTACACCTTC. Translated: CASSSTGLNYGYTF.

On this clonotype: Possible read error: a much larger clone is one base away. The V and J genes are TRBV5-1 and TRBJ1-1, with TRBD1 matching over 8 bases. The CDR3 is 16 residues long. The germline V gene has CDR1 SGHRS and CDR2 YFSETQ. CDR3 in DNA: TGCGCCAGCAGCCGAGGGACAGGAGTTATGAACACTGAAGTTTTCTTT. Translation: CASSRGTGVMNTEVFF.

Of note for this clonotype: It may be a read error: a sequence one base away is much more abundant. The genes are TRBV12-3 or TRBV12-4 and TRBJ1-3; D possibly corresponds to TRBD1 (5 bases). The CDR3 runs 13 residues. The DNA of the CDR3 is TGTGACAGCAGTAAAGCAGGGGGAAACACCATATATTTT. Translation gives CDSSKAGGNTIYF.

This clonotype was counted at least ten times. The V and J genes are TRBV7-9 and TRBJ2-3, with D unresolved. There are 16 residues in the CDR3. Trimming shortened V by 6 bases and J by 0 bases, and 16 bases separated the two germline ends. Per germline, CDR1 SEHNR and CDR2 FQNEAQ (reference sequence). CDR3 residues: CASRPSPSASTDTQYF. CDR3 nucleotide sequence: TGTGCCAGCAGACCTTCTCCCTCAGCCAGCACAGATACGCAGTATTTT.

A note on this clonotype: The CDR3 does not close with the conserved phenylalanine or tryptophan, likely indicating a read error. The J gene is TRBJ2-7, the V gene TRBV11-2; no clear D. The CDR3 length is 14 residues. V gave up 1 base and J gave up 4 bases, with 11 bases separating them. Germline CDR1 and CDR2: SGHAT and FQNNGV. The CDR3 is CASSLVSTQYEQYI. The CDR3 DNA sequence: TGTGCCAGCAGCTTAGTTTCGACACAATACGAGCAGTACATC.

The genes are TRBV10-2 and TRBJ2-5; 7 bases align to TRBD2. Germline-derived CDR1 and CDR2 are WSHSY and SAAADI. The CDR3 length is 14 residues. After removal of 4 bases from V and 5 bases from J, the junction contained 7 bases not matched to a gene. The DNA of the CDR3 is TGCGCCAGCAGTGTAGTAGGACTAGAGGAGACCCAGTACTTC. Its protein product is CASSVVGLEETQYF.

This clonotype has at least ten counts. The chain uses TRBV15 and TRBJ1-3; 7 bases fit TRBD1. This CDR3 has 16 residues. Per germline, CDR1 LNHNV and CDR2 YYDKDF (reference sequence). The junction had 9 bases not matched to a gene; V was cut back by 5 bases and J by 2 bases. The CDR3 reads CATSRENRGAGNTIYF. CDR3 coding DNA: TGTGCCACCAGCCGCGAAAACAGGGGAGCTGGAAACACCATATATTTT.

This clonotype was found a few times. J is TRBJ2-1 and V is TRBV12-3 or TRBV12-4, with 8 bases identical to TRBD1. The CDR3 is made up of 14 amino acids. J lost 5 bases, V lost 5 bases, and 5 bases had no gene match. The chain's CDR3 is CASSLGQEDNEQFF. Written as DNA, the CDR3 is TGTGCCAGCAGTCTGGGACAGGAAGACAATGAGCAGTTCTTC.

A word on this clonotype: This could be a read error, since a much larger clone is one nucleotide away. The chain joins TRBV2 to TRBJ2-7; possible D gene TRBD1, 5 bases. The V gene's germline CDR1 is SNHLY and CDR2 FYNNEI. This CDR3 spans 12 amino acids. The CDR3: CASTQGSNEQYF. The CDR3 DNA reads as TGTGCCAGCACTCAGGGCTCCAACGAGCAGTACTTC.

The J gene is TRBJ1-1, the V gene TRBV6-2 or TRBV6-3; 8 bases agree with TRBD1. CDR3 length: 18 amino acids. V lost 0 bases, J lost 10 bases, and 19 bases stayed unmatched. Germline values: CDR1 MNHEY, CDR2 SVGEGT. CDR3 residues: CASSYSAGGAYGGTAAFF. CDR3 in DNA: TGTGCCAGCAGTTACTCGGCAGGGGGCGCGTACGGGGGCACCGCAGCTTTCTTT.

This clonotype was seen more than once but under ten times. The chain couples TRBV2 to TRBJ1-5; D is unclear. Germline CDR1 reads SNHLY; CDR2 reads FYNNEI. The CDR3 is 16 amino acids. Trimming took 1 base from V and 0 from J, leaving 10 bases between them. Written as DNA, the CDR3 is TGTGCCAGCAGTGAAGGGCTAGGGAGTAGCAATCAGCCCCAGCATTTT. It codes for CASSEGLGSSNQPQHF.

V is TRBV7-2 and J is TRBJ2-7; D possibly corresponds to TRBD2 (6 bases). Germline-derived CDR1 and CDR2 are SGHTA and FQGNSA. The CDR3 covers 15 residues. V lost 3 bases, J lost 2 bases, and 14 bases lay in between. In DNA form, the CDR3 reads TGTGCCAGCAGCTTGCGGGACTCAGTCCCCTACGAGCAGTACTTC. It translates to CASSLRDSVPYEQYF.

This clonotype was counted only a few times. This chain connects TRBV7-9 to TRBJ2-7; 8 nucleotides match TRBD2. CDR1 and CDR2 (germline): SEHNR, FQNEAQ (reference sequence). V lost 5 bases to trimming and J lost 5 bases; unmatched junction nucleotides: 8. The CDR3 contains 14 residues. The CDR3 DNA follows: TGTGCCAGCAGCCCTTTTAGCGGGATAGACGAGCAGTACTTC. It yields the protein CASSPFSGIDEQYF. The complete variable domain, with remaining parts taken from reference TRBV7-9 and TRBJ2-7, reads DTGVSQNPRHKITKRGQNVTFRCDPISEHNRLYWYRQTLGQGPEFLTYFQNEAQLEKSRLLSDRFSAERPKGSFSTLEIQRTEQGDSAMYLCASSPFSGIDEQYFGPGTRLTVT.

This clonotype was counted a few times. The genes are TRBV5-4 and TRBJ2-3; D possibly corresponds to TRBD2 (5 bases). Germline assignment: CDR1 SGHNT and CDR2 YYREEE (reference sequence). The CDR3 has 14 residues. Trimming cost V 3 bases and J 2 bases, with 10 bases left between them. The CDR3 bases are TGTGCCAGCAGCTCCCCCGGGGTCACAGATACGCAGTATTTT. Amino acids: CASSSPGVTDTQYF.

In its sample, this clonotype was seen many times. V and J are TRBV5-1 and TRBJ2-2, with a weak D call TRBD2 (6 bases). This CDR3 has 15 amino acids. Trimming left V 0 bases short and J 2 bases short, with 8 bases between. Per the germline V gene, CDR1 is SGHRS and CDR2 is YFSETQ. The CDR3 DNA reads as TGCGCCAGCAGCTTGGAGGGACTCAACACCGGGGAGCTGTTTTTT. Translation gives CASSLEGLNTGELFF.

This chain links TRBV30 with TRBJ2-3, with 7 positions matching TRBD2. Losses at the gene ends were 2 bases for V and 0 bases for J; bases not matched to a gene: 5. Germline V lookup: CDR1 GTSNPN, CDR2 SVGIG (reference sequence). The CDR3 spans 15 residues. The CDR3 region is CAWSPSGVSTDTQYF. In nucleotides, the CDR3 is TGTGCCTGGAGTCCGAGCGGGGTTAGCACAGATACGCAGTATTTT.

The V and J genes are TRBV27 and TRBJ1-5, with 7 bases matching TRBD1. V lost 6 bases and J lost 0; bases outside the gene matches: 5. Germline lookup yields CDR1 MNHEY and CDR2 SMNVEV (reference sequence). The CDR3 length is 15 residues. CDR3 sequence reads: CASRDRAFSNQPQHF. The CDR3 coding sequence is TGTGCCAGCAGAGACAGGGCGTTTAGCAATCAGCCCCAGCATTTT.

This clonotype has just a few counts. This sequence joins TRBV7-2 and TRBJ2-2; 8 bases align to TRBD2. The V gene end was trimmed by 2 bases and the J gene end by 2 bases; junction bases not matched to a gene: 7. The CDR3 covers 17 residues. Germline V gene data show CDR1 as SGHTA and CDR2 as FQGNSA. As DNA, the CDR3 is TGTGCCAGCAGCTTACGCTGGCGGGAGGATAACACCGGGGAGCTGTTTTTT. Translation gives CASSLRWREDNTGELFF.

This clonotype came up a few times. The V and J genes are TRBV29-1 and TRBJ2-3; the match to TRBD2 covers 8 bases. Germline V gene lookup returns CDR1 SQVTM and CDR2 ANQGSEA. This CDR3 is 16 amino acids long. J was trimmed by 3 bases and V by 6 bases; bases with no gene match: 14. The CDR3 loop reads CSVTLVPSGQTDTQYF. CDR3 sequence (DNA): TGCAGCGTGACCCTCGTACCTAGCGGGCAGACAGATACGCAGTATTTT.

This clonotype has only a few counts. The rearrangement joins TRBV6-1 to TRBJ2-2; D gene ambiguous. Deletions cut 1 base from V and 0 bases from J, with 12 bases between. CDR1 is MNHNS, CDR2 SASEGT, per germline. The length of the CDR3 is 17 residues. The CDR3 coding sequence is TGTGCCAGCAGTGAAGTAGAGGAGAACCCGAACACCGGGGAGCTGTTTTTT. Translated: CASSEVEENPNTGELFF.

Worth noting for this clonotype: A much larger clone differs from this one at a single base, so this may be a read error. V gene TRBV12-3 or TRBV12-4 combines with J gene TRBJ2-3, with 10 bases aligning to TRBD2. Trimming cost V 6 bases and J 4 bases; bases outside gene matches: 10. CDR3 length equals 16 residues. CDR3 coding DNA: TGTGCCAGCAGCTCCTCCACTAGCGGGGAGCCAGATACGCAGTATTTT. This gives the protein CASSSSTSGEPDTQYF.

Note on this clonotype: Germline is not matched at one junction end, which may reflect a read error. The genes are TRBV7-9 and TRBJ2-5; D is uncertain. CDR3 length: 13 residues. Per germline, CDR1 SEHNR and CDR2 FQNEAQ (reference sequence). This CDR3 reads CASSTPNEEPQYF. CDR3 coding DNA: TGTGCCAGCAGCACCCCGAACGAAGAGCCCCAGTACTTC.

V is TRBV6-5 and J is TRBJ2-2, with TRBD1 identical over 9 bases. Germline lookup yields CDR1 MNHEY and CDR2 SVGAGI. The CDR3 sequence is 16 residues long. The junction had 5 bases not matched to a gene; V was cut back by 0 bases and J by 6 bases. CDR3 sequence: CASSYSTGGVSGELFF. The CDR3 DNA is TGTGCCAGCAGTTACTCGACAGGGGGGGTCTCCGGGGAGCTGTTTTTT.

Note on this clonotype: The germline gene is not matched at one end of the junction; a read error may be the cause. J is TRBJ1-5 and V is TRBV24-1; D possibly corresponds to TRBD1 (5 bases). CDR1 KGHDR and CDR2 SFDVKD come from the germline V gene. CDR3 length: 14 amino acids. CDR3 loop: CATSRDASNQSQHF. The CDR3 DNA is TGTGCCACCAGCCGGGACGCAAGCAATCAGTCCCAGCATTTT.

There are many counts of this clonotype. The V and J genes are TRBV5-1 and TRBJ2-5, with 9 bases identical to TRBD1. Trimming at V came to 2 bases and at J to 1 base, leaving 15 bases not matched to a gene. This CDR3 is built from 19 residues. Germline assignment: CDR1 SGHRS and CDR2 YFSETQ. In DNA, the CDR3 is TGCGCCAGCAGCTTTACAGGGGGCCCCACAACTCTGCTCCAAGAGACCCAGTACTTC. This sequence encodes CASSFTGGPTTLLQETQYF.

Remarks on this clonotype: A junction boundary mismatches the germline segment, possibly from a read error. This chain connects TRBV15 to TRBJ1-5, with D maybe TRBD1 (5 bases). Germline V CDR1 and CDR2: LNHNV, YYDKDF (reference sequence). The length of the CDR3 is 15 residues. Written as DNA, the CDR3 is TGTGCCACCAGCAGAGATAAGGGACGCAATCAGCCCAAGCATTTT. Residues: CATSRDKGRNQPKHF.

This clonotype was seen a few times. The V and J genes are TRBV19 and TRBJ1-5, with a possible D match to TRBD1 (5 bases). Trimming removed 3 bases at V and 10 bases at J, with 13 bases between. Looked up from germline, CDR1 is LNHDA and CDR2 is SQIVND (reference sequence). The CDR3 is 13 residues long. In nucleotides, the CDR3 is TGTGCCAGTAGTATGGGGACGGCCCCACCCCAGCATTTT. Protein product: CASSMGTAPPQHF.

This clonotype was observed many times. This chain connects TRBV2 to TRBJ2-4; 7 positions match TRBD1. J lost 13 bases, V lost 1 base, and 1 base had no gene match. The germline CDR1 and CDR2 sequences are SNHLY and FYNNEI. The CDR3 contains 11 residues. The CDR3 loop is CASSEGRGQYF. The DNA of the CDR3 is TGTGCCAGCAGTGAAGGCAGGGGGCAGTACTTC.

This clonotype was counted a single time. Possible read error: a much larger clone is one base away. The chain employs TRBV7-9 and TRBJ1-1; TRBD1 is a possible D gene (6 bases). The germline gives CDR1 SEHNR, CDR2 FQNEAQ (reference sequence). This CDR3 spans 13 amino acids. For the CDR3, the DNA is TGTGCCAGCAGTTTTGGGGGCAGCACTGGAGCTTTCTTT. It codes for CASSFGGSTGAFF.